Following are 14 T cell receptor beta chains from one sample sequenced in a study of CD8 T cells in ankylosing spondylitis. TCRdb re-called the 5' RACE reads through MiXCR, storing one row per CDR3 protein. The sample lists 750,000 to 850,000 distinct CDR3 sequences, about 10% occurring once. Study-wide results and caveats: Blood from ankylosing spondylitis patients appeared to carry a characteristic roughly 8-variant TCR beta motif.

Their recognized antigens are unknown. Sequenced input: blood, either unsorted or a sorted T cell fraction (not recorded which). Every receptor here comes from a male donor with ankylosing spondylitis.

This sequence joins TRBV12-3 or TRBV12-4 and TRBJ1-1; D not certain. This CDR3 contains 13 residues. The V end was cut by 4 bases, the J end by 0 bases, with 6 bases between. The CDR3 sequence: CASSYALNTEAFF. The CDR3 DNA is TGTGCCAGCAGTTACGCGTTGAACACTGAAGCTTTCTTT.

This clonotype showed up many times. The V gene is TRBV29-1, the J gene TRBJ2-5; tentatively, D is TRBD2 (5 bases). The CDR3 covers 13 residues. V was cut by 6 bases and J by 8 bases, with 19 bases left in between. The germline V gene has CDR1 SQVTM and CDR2 ANQGSEA. For the CDR3, the DNA is TGCAGCGTCGAGCCTGGGAGCTCGGGAACCCAGTACTTC. The encoded protein is CSVEPGSSGTQYF.

The J gene is TRBJ2-7, the V gene TRBV5-4, with D unresolved. The CDR3 covers 15 residues. From germline, CDR1 is SGHNT and CDR2 YYREEE (reference sequence). V was pared by 4 bases and J by 5 bases, with 19 bases between. The CDR3 loop reads CASSPRTDLEDEQYF. The CDR3 bases are TGTGCCAGCAGCCCCCGGACGGACCTCGAGGACGAGCAGTACTTC.

The rearrangement links TRBV5-1 to TRBJ1-2; possible D gene TRBD1, 5 bases. Trimming took off 0 bases at V and 4 bases at J, with 10 bases between the two ends. The CDR3 covers 14 residues. Germline CDR1 reads SGHRS; CDR2 reads YFSETQ. CDR3 in amino acids: CASSLEGFGYGYTF. In nucleotides, the CDR3 is TGCGCCAGCAGCTTGGAGGGGTTTGGCTATGGCTACACCTTC. The full variable domain, its missing parts supplied by reference TRBV5-1 and TRBJ1-2, is KAGVTQTPRYLIKTRGQQVTLSCSPISGHRSVSWYQQTPGQGLQFLFEYFSETQRNKGNFPGRFSGRQFSNSRSEMNVSTLELGDSALYLCASSLEGFGYGYTFGSGTRLTVV.

The chain carries TRBV29-1 and TRBJ2-4; D is tentatively TRBD1 or TRBD2 (5 bases each). The CDR3 spans 15 residues. V gave up 0 bases and J gave up 0 bases, with 9 bases separating them. Germline V gene sequence: CDR1 SQVTM, CDR2 ANQGSEA. CDR3 sequence: CSVEDGGQAKNIQYF. CDR3 nucleotides: TGCAGCGTTGAAGATGGAGGACAAGCCAAAAACATTCAGTACTTC.

Many counts were recorded for this clonotype. The CDR3 sequence is CSASATVGYTF. The CDR3 DNA reads as TGCAGTGCTTCAGCCACAGTAGGCTACACCTTC. The chain is built from TRBV20-1 and TRBJ1-2; D is ambiguous. This CDR3 is 11 amino acids long. The ends were cut back, 5 bases at V and 8 bases at J, with 12 bases in the middle. Germline CDR1 DFQATT, CDR2 SNEGSKA (reference sequence).

This clonotype was seen more than once but under ten times. The chain joins TRBV15 to TRBJ2-1, with TRBD2 identical over 11 bases. The trim removed 1 base at V and 8 bases at J, leaving 4 bases unmatched. The CDR3 sequence is 15 residues long. Looked up from germline, CDR1 is LNHNV and CDR2 is YYDKDF (reference sequence). The CDR3 protein is CATSRATSGSYEQFF. In DNA, the CDR3 is TGTGCCACCAGCAGAGCAACTAGCGGGAGCTATGAGCAGTTCTTC.

This clonotype was counted only a few times. The chain links TRBV18 to TRBJ2-3, with 8 bases matching TRBD2. Germline lookup yields CDR1 KGHSH and CDR2 LQKENI. The V and J ends lost 2 bases and 5 bases, in that order; junction bases with no gene match: 6. The length of the CDR3 is 15 residues. The CDR3 here is CASSPNGLAGDTQYF. Here the CDR3 DNA reads TGTGCCAGCTCACCAAACGGACTAGCTGGAGATACGCAGTATTTT.

This clonotype has more than one count but fewer than ten. The chain recombines TRBV20-1 with TRBJ2-7; 7 bases match TRBD1. The trim removed 6 bases at V and 5 bases at J, leaving 10 bases unmatched. The CDR3 sequence is 13 residues long. Germline V gene sequence: CDR1 DFQATT, CDR2 SNEGSKA (reference sequence). The CDR3 nucleotides are TGCAGTGCCTGGACAGGCCTCCCCCACGAGCAGTACTTC. This gives the protein CSAWTGLPHEQYF.

This clonotype has ten or more counts. The V call is TRBV29-1, the J call TRBJ1-2; D is perhaps TRBD1 (5 bases). The CDR3 spans 12 residues. Germline V gene data show CDR1 as SQVTM and CDR2 as ANQGSEA. Trimming removed 5 bases from V and 8 bases from J, with 15 bases in between. CDR3 sequence: CSVSPGLEGYTF. The CDR3 DNA is TGCAGCGTTTCCCCGGGACTGGAAGGCTACACCTTC.

This clonotype came up a few times. At one boundary the junction diverges from the germline segment, which might be a read error. The CDR3 DNA follows: TGTGCCAGCAGTTACGACTTAGCGGGAGGGCACAAAGAGCAGTTCTTC. Translating gives CASSYDLAGGHKEQFF. The chain is built from TRBV6-5 and TRBJ2-1; TRBD2 aligns across 11 bases. Germline V lookup: CDR1 MNHEY, CDR2 SVGAGI. The length of the CDR3 is 16 residues.

This clonotype occurred many times. The chain links TRBV5-1 to TRBJ2-3, with 8 positions matching TRBD2. The junction had 6 bases not matched to a gene; V was cut back by 3 bases and J by 6 bases. The CDR3 covers 14 residues. CDR1 and CDR2 from the germline V gene are SGHRS and YFSETQ. The CDR3 DNA reads as TGCGCCAGCAGCTCGCGGCGGGAGGCGGATACGCAGTATTTT. Its translation is CASSSRREADTQYF.

This clonotype was seen repeatedly, ten times or more. This rearrangement joins TRBV7-9 to TRBJ2-3, with D possibly being TRBD2 (6 bases). Trimming pared 6 bases from V and 6 bases from J, leaving 22 bases between. Germline lookup yields CDR1 SEHNR and CDR2 FQNEAQ (reference sequence). This CDR3 comprises 16 residues. CDR3 in amino acids: CASRPLVGRGSDTQYF. Here the CDR3 DNA reads TGTGCCAGCAGACCCCTCGTTGGACGGGGGTCGGATACGCAGTATTTT.

The rearrangement links TRBV5-1 to TRBJ2-5, with TRBD1 matching over 7 bases. CDR1 and CDR2 from the germline V gene are SGHRS and YFSETQ. J was trimmed by 2 bases and V by 6 bases; bases with no gene match: 4. This CDR3 is built from 13 residues. In nucleotides, the CDR3 is TGCGCCAGCAAACCGACAGGGCAAGAGACCCAGTACTTC. Translation gives CASKPTGQETQYF.